This TCR beta chain is drawn from a study of identical twins. Germline V gene sequence: CDR1 MNHEY, CDR2 SMNVEV (reference sequence). CDR3 size: 16 residues. Losses at the gene ends were 5 bases for V and 3 bases for J; bases not matched to a gene: 9. Each CDR3 protein gets one entry after TCRdb re-called the 5' RACE reads with MiXCR. This sample yields about 660,000 distinct CDR3 sequences, of which 8.5% to 9.5% are seen a single time; approximately 0.89% belongs to the top ten. This sample also belongs to another study, concerning yellow fever vaccine responses in identical twins.

This chain joins TRBV27 and TRBJ2-3; 9 bases are a match to TRBD2. The sequence was collected from a woman aged 18 to 35 in good health. The specimen was PBMCs. The CDR3 region is CASSPTSGWTTDTQYF. CDR3 nucleotides: TGTGCCAGCAGTCCAACTAGCGGGTGGACAACAGATACGCAGTATTTT.